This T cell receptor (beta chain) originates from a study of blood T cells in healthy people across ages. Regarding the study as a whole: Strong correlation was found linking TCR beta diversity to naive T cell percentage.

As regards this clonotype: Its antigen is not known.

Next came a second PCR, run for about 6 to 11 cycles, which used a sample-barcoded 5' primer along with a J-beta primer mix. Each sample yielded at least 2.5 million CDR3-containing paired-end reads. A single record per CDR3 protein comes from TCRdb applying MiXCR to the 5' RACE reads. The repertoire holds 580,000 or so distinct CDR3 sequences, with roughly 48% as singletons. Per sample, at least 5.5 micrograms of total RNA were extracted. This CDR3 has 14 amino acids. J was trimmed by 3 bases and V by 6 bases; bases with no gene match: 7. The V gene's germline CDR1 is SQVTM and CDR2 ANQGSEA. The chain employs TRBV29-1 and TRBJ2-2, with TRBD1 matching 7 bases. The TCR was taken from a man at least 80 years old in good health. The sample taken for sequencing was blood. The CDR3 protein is CSVKTGMDTGELFF. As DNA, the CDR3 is TGCAGCGTAAAGACAGGGATGGACACCGGGGAGCTGTTTTTT.